Below, one T cell receptor beta chain is given with its context. This CDR3 spans 16 amino acids. Germline values: CDR1 ENHRY, CDR2 SYGVKD. Using its own MiXCR run on the PCR reads, TCRdb lists one record per CDR3 protein. The data contain over 10,000 distinct CDR3 sequences, approximately 53% of them singletons. This sample is drawn from a study of CD4 and CD8 cells across lung adenocarcinoma regions. Donors had localized lung adenocarcinoma, a non-small cell lung cancer. Sequenced material: CD8+ T cells from the center of a lung tumor. This receptor was identified in a female donor with lung adenocarcinoma. The CD4 and CD8 labels of this study may be unreliable. The chain joins TRBV10-3 to TRBJ2-1; 9 positions match TRBD1. The J call may be mistaken, given a closer DNA end match to TRBJ2-7. Here the CDR3 reads CAISGIGGTGIGEQYF. DNA of the CDR3: TGTGCCATCAGTGGGATCGGAGGGACAGGGATTGGCGAGCAGTACTTC.